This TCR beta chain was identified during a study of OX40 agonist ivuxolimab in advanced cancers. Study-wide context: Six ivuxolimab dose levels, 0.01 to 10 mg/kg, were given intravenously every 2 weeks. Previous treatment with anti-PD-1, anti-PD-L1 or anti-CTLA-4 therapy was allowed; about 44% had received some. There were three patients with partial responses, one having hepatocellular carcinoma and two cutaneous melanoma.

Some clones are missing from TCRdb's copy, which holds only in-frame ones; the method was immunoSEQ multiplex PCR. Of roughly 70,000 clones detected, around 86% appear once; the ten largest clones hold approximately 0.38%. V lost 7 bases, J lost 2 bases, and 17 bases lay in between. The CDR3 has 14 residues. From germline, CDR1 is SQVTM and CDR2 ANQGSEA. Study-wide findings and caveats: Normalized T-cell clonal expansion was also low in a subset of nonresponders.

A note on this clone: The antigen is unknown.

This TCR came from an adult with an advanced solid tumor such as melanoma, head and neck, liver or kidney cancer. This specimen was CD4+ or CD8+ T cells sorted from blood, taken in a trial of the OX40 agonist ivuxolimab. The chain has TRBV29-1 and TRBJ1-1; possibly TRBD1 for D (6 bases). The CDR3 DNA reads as TGCAGCGCTCTTGTGGGGGCGAGAAACACTGAAGCTTTCTTT. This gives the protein CSALVGARNTEAFF.